This T cell receptor (beta chain) was found in a study of prognosis after radiotherapy for stage I lung cancer (dated by TCRdb to about 2021). About the full investigation: Between April 2018 and January 2019, 20 or so stage I NSCLC patients were enrolled in Nanjing, China. Tumor histology was squamous cell carcinoma in about 7 patients and adenocarcinoma in about a dozen. Stage I lung tumors that were newly diagnosed and primary were found in approximately 15 patients, while a few patients had oligometastatic NSCLC after surgical resection of the primary tumor. The study sequenced 38 blood samples from roughly 19 patients, one before and one after SBRT per patient. Using image-guided IMRT or VMAT, SBRT was delivered in 3 to 5 fractions at a biologically effective dose of at least 100 Gy. In every patient, SBRT was given without any concurrent therapy. About 20% of the 19 patients developed distant metastases after SBRT, at a median of around seven months; the other 15 showed no significant progression. The study profiled peripheral blood TCR beta repertoires from stage I NSCLC patients before and after stereotactic body radiotherapy and related them to distant failure. Every patient was deemed medically inoperable, approximately 12 because of comorbidities and seven or eight because they refused surgery. Ages in the cohort of about a dozen men and more than 5 women ranged from roughly 50 to 90 years, with a median of 74. What the authors observed across the whole study: No adjustment for multiple comparisons was applied to any of the reported P values. No determination of tumor specificity was made for expanded TCR clones. After SBRT, the number of unique TCR clones decreased (median roughly 10,000 before versus several thousand after; Wilcoxon paired P=0.011). Post-SBRT Shannon entropy and its change from baseline were lower in patients who developed distant metastases; baseline Shannon entropy was not associated with metastases. Limitations of the study included a small cohort and short follow-up, and the study findings need independent validation. Differences in TRBV and TRBJ usage frequencies by metastasis status were reportedly observed in two V genes at baseline and in several V and two J genes after SBRT.

Two rounds of multiplex PCR were used to amplify the TCR beta CDR3 region from genomic DNA. In the first round of PCR, primers specific to each TRBV and TRBJ gene were used, and the primer sequences are filed in Chinese patent CN105087789A. Universal primers were used in the second round of PCR. The Roche High Pure PCR Template Preparation Kit was used to extract genomic DNA from frozen PBMCs. Paired-end sequencing with 151 bp reads was performed on the libraries using an Illumina HiSeq 3000. In the authors' own workflow: CutAdapt was used to remove raw reads lacking the multiplex PCR primer sequences. PEAR was used to merge high-quality paired reads into contigs. MiXCR assigned TRB V, D and J gene segments to each contig by aligning to reference sequences. To remove sequencing errors, CDR3 sequences were clustered according to base quality and sequence similarity. Diversity was calculated as Shannon entropy divided by the natural log of the number of productive TCR sequences. Clonality was computed as one minus the ratio of Shannon entropy to the natural log of the number of unique clonotypes. Using the Youden index from ROC curves, the researchers picked the repertoire-metric cut-offs for progression-free survival, and all analyses were carried out in R 3.5.3. TCRdb reprocessing: public reads trimmed at Q25 with fastp, clones called with MiXCR, in-frame beta chains kept. All rows with the same CDR3 protein become a single entry with the most common DNA and genes. TCRdb, rather than the study authors, made the V and J calls. This sample is represented by fewer than 65,000 distinct CDR3 sequences; 30% to 40% of them were singletons. The ten largest clonotypes hold 9.2% of the sample.

Regarding this clonotype: Its antigen remains undetermined. Base qualities were left out, and no much larger clone turns up one base away.

V lost 3 bases and J lost 1 base; the stretch between them is 23 bases long. The CDR3 covers 19 residues, taking in both the cysteine and the phenylalanine. Here the CDR3 DNA is all that survives: 57 bases in frame from base 1. CDR1 and CDR2 were assigned from the germline V gene as MDHEN and SYDVKM. All patients had node-negative disease on CT and PET/CT, and none had a history of other malignancies or had previously received chemotherapy or radiotherapy. About 6 milliliters of peripheral venous blood were drawn into EDTA tubes at each of two time points. Ficoll-Paque Plus density-gradient centrifugation was used to isolate PBMCs. Samples were stored at -80°C immediately after collection until analysis.

The sample in question was PBMCs, obtained before or after stereotactic body radiation therapy (not recorded which). This TCR derives from a donor over 45 with non-small cell lung cancer. The V and J segments used are TRBV28 and TRBJ2-3, with a tentative D gene TRBD2 over 6 matching bases. In nucleotides, the sequence is TGTGCCAGCAGTTTTCCCCCGATTACTAGCTGGATTGGCACAGATACGCAGTATTTT. It is translated as CASSFPPITSWIGTDTQYF.